This T cell receptor beta chain was sequenced in a study of PD-1 blockade in classical Hodgkin lymphoma. For this clone: Its antigen is unidentified.

All patients relapsed after autologous stem cell transplantation, and brentuximab vedotin exposure varied. The study recorded best responses of complete response, partial response or progressive disease. The CDR3 covers 17 residues. CDR1 and CDR2 (germline): LNHNV, YYDKDF (reference sequence). The trim removed 1 base at V and 1 base at J, leaving 7 bases unmatched. Points from the study as a whole: When nivolumab was started under 1 year after ASCT, patients were excluded. A reduction in baseline TCR diversity was reportedly seen in newly diagnosed patients relative to healthy donors. Differences between repertoires have undefined causes, possibly disease activity or prior therapy.

Only in-frame clones appear in the TCRdb table, and some are missing; sequencing was by immunoSEQ multiplex PCR. The table lists 20,000 to 25,000 clones, 75% to 85% of them singletons. The source is a human donor with classical Hodgkin lymphoma. Sequenced material: peripheral blood mononuclear cells (PBMCs), taken before the second cycle of nivolumab. This chain connects TRBV15 to TRBJ2-7, with TRBD2 matching over 10 bases. CDR3 DNA sequence: TGTGCCACCAGCAGAGGAGAAGGACTAGCGGCTTCCTACGAGCAGTACTTC. Translated: CATSRGEGLAASYEQYF.